Below are 13 T cell receptor beta chains sequenced from a single sample in a study of cytomegalovirus exposure and HLA in healthy donors. A multiplex PCR was run with 60 Vbeta primers and 13 Jbeta primers. TCRdb keeps only in-frame clones here, not all; method: immunoSEQ multiplex PCR. The sample carries about 140,000 clones, approximately 70% recorded once. Sequencing was done on a sample of PBMCs. The receptors stem from a woman aged 30 to 39 in good health and CMV-seronegative.

The V call is TRBV7-9, the J call TRBJ2-1; 10 nucleotides agree with TRBD2. Trimming removed 3 bases from V and 4 bases from J; junction bases left unmatched: 3. CDR3 length equals 15 residues. The V gene's germline CDR1 is SEHNR and CDR2 FQNEAQ (reference sequence). The CDR3 here is CASSFERGGYNEQFF. The CDR3 DNA reads TGTGCCAGCAGCTTCGAGCGGGGGGGTTACAATGAGCAGTTCTTC.

The CDR3 region is CASSGAGEGDEQFF. The CDR3 bases are TGTGCCAGCAGTGGGGCGGGGGAGGGGGATGAGCAGTTCTTC. V usage is TRBV6-1 and J usage is TRBJ2-1, with D possibly matching TRBD2 (7 bases). The CDR3 totals 14 residues. Germline V gene lookup returns CDR1 MNHNS and CDR2 SASEGT. V shed 4 bases and J shed 8 bases, with 15 bases lying between them.

This chain connects TRBV18 to TRBJ1-2; 7 nucleotides agree with TRBD1. Unmatched junction bases numbered 6, after V lost 3 bases and J lost 2 bases. The CDR3 is made up of 15 amino acids. Germline values: CDR1 KGHSH, CDR2 LQKENI. In DNA form, the CDR3 reads TGTGCCAGCTCACCGGGGACAGTGGGGAACTATGGCTACACCTTC. This codes for CASSPGTVGNYGYTF.

This chain uses TRBV11-3 with TRBJ1-1, with 7 nucleotides matching TRBD1. The germline gives CDR1 SGHNT, CDR2 YENEEA. The CDR3 loop spans 14 amino acids. Unmatched junction bases numbered 7, after V lost 6 bases and J lost 3 bases. CDR3 loop: CASSYRGDDTEAFF. The CDR3 DNA follows: TGTGCCAGCAGTTACAGGGGAGATGACACTGAAGCTTTCTTT.

The table lists this clone with a few counts. The chain recombines TRBV5-4 with TRBJ2-5, with TRBD1 matching over 8 bases. The CDR3 has 14 amino acids. V trimming: 4 bases; J trimming: 2 bases; junction bases outside the gene matches: 4. Germline V CDR1 and CDR2: SGHNT, YYREEE (reference sequence). CDR3: CASSQDRAQETQYF. Written as DNA, the CDR3 is TGTGCCAGCAGCCAGGACAGGGCTCAAGAGACCCAGTACTTC.

The V call is TRBV21-1, the J call TRBJ2-3; the table assigns TRBD2, which was not confirmed against the DNA. TRBV21-1 is tagged as a pseudogene. CDR3 length: 20 residues. This CDR3 is CASSARLGLAGGPGTDTQYF. CDR3 DNA: TGTGCCAGCAGCGCAAGGTTGGGACTAGCGGGAGGGCCTGGCACAGATACGCAGTATTTT.

The chain employs TRBV6-6 and TRBJ2-7, with D possibly being TRBD1 (6 bases). V lost 6 bases and J 1 base, leaving 19 bases between the germline ends. Germline loops: CDR1 MNHNY, CDR2 SVGAGI (reference sequence). CDR3 length equals 16 residues. The CDR3 sequence: CASRPYQGMSSYEQYV. The CDR3 nucleotides are TGTGCCAGCAGACCTTACCAGGGGATGAGTTCCTACGAGCAGTACGTC.

The chain recombines TRBV5-8 with TRBJ1-5, with D perhaps TRBD1 (5 bases). CDR3 length equals 14 residues. Germline CDR1 is SGHTS and CDR2 is YDEGEE. The germline V and J ends were trimmed by 0 bases and 5 bases, with 9 bases remaining between them. The CDR3 is CASSLGQSHQPQHF. The CDR3 nucleotides are TGTGCCAGCAGCTTGGGACAGTCTCATCAGCCCCAGCATTTT.

The chain joins TRBV6-5 to TRBJ1-2, with 8 bases aligning to TRBD1. With 6 bases clipped from V and 3 bases from J, the junction kept 3 bases outside the gene matches. CDR1 and CDR2 (germline): MNHEY, SVGAGI. There are 13 residues in the CDR3. CDR3 sequence (DNA): TGTGCCAGCAGGACGGACAGGGACTATGGCTACACCTTC. This translates into CASRTDRDYGYTF.

The chain couples TRBV18 to TRBJ1-1, with 7 bases that match TRBD1. J was trimmed by 7 bases and V by 1 base; bases with no gene match: 15. The CDR3 totals 17 residues. Germline CDR1 is KGHSH and CDR2 is LQKENI. CDR3 nucleotide sequence: TGTGCCAGCTCACCACTCCCCCCGACAGGGCTCCTAAATGAAGCTTTCTTT. Encoded protein: CASSPLPPTGLLNEAFF.

This clone has just one count. This chain joins TRBV6-1 and TRBJ2-1, with 9 bases matching TRBD2. Germline CDR1 reads MNHNS; CDR2 reads SASEGT. This CDR3 has 15 amino acids. V trimming: 6 bases; J trimming: 5 bases; junction bases outside the gene matches: 8. CDR3 DNA: TGTGCCAGCAGGGGAGCGGGGGGATTCCACAATGAGCAGTTCTTC. It translates to CASRGAGGFHNEQFF.

J is TRBJ1-5 and V is TRBV28, with D possibly being TRBD1 (6 bases). Trimming removed 4 bases at V and 7 bases at J, with 20 bases between. CDR1 and CDR2 (germline): MDHEN, SYDVKM. The CDR3 is 16 amino acids. The CDR3 DNA reads TGTGCCAGCAGTTCTCCGTCCGGTACAGGGTTCCAGCCCCAGCATTTT. It translates to CASSSPSGTGFQPQHF.

The chain recombines TRBV7-3 with TRBJ2-5; 8 positions agree with TRBD1. Germline V gene data show CDR1 as SGHTA and CDR2 as FQGTGA. V lost 5 bases, J lost 2 bases, and 1 base stayed unmatched. The CDR3 is 13 residues long. CDR3 protein: CASSQGAQETQYF. For the CDR3, the DNA is TGTGCCAGCAGCCAGGGGGCACAAGAGACCCAGTACTTC.